The clone carrying this T cell receptor beta chain was observed a handful of times. Its matching antigen is unknown. The sample originates from a study of T-cell memory formation after mild COVID-19. Study-wide background: The study found TCR clusters largely donor specific.

Constant-segment primers served in 5'RACE that generated TCR alpha and TCR beta cDNA libraries bearing sample barcodes and UMIs. TCRdb called the 5' RACE reads again in MiXCR, with one record for every CDR3 protein. Among around 300,000 distinct CDR3 sequences, roughly an eighth were seen once, and the ten largest hold roughly a fifth. The germline V gene encodes CDR1 LGHNA and CDR2 YSLEER. This CDR3 spans 15 amino acids. Trimming removed 0 bases from V and 3 bases from J, with 11 bases in between. Points from the study as a whole: From day 15 to 85, contracting clones were balanced between CD4 and CD8, whereas later expanders leaned toward CD4+.

Sequencing input: PBMCs or a T cell subset sorted from them (not recorded which). The V gene is TRBV4-3, the J gene TRBJ1-2; D remains ambiguous. This TCR was sampled from a man aged 18-30 years who had mild COVID-19 (a few samples of this study predate the infection). Cell type and time point are not known. CDR3 residues: CASSQDRGGYYGYTF. The CDR3 DNA is TGCGCCAGCAGCCAAGATCGGGGAGGCTACTATGGCTACACCTTC.